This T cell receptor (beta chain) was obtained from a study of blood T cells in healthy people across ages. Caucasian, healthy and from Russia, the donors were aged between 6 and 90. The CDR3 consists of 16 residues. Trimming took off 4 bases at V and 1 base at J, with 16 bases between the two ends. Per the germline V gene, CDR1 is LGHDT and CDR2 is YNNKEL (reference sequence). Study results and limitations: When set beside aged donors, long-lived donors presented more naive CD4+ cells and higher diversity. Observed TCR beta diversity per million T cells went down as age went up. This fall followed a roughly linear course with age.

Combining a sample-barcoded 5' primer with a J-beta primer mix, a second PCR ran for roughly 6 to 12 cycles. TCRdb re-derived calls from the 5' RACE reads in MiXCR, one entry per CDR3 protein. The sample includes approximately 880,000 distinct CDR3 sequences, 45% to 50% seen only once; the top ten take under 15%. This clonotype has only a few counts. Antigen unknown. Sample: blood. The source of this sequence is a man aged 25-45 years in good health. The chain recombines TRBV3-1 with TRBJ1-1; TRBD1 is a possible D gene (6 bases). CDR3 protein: CASSPRTGLPNTEAFF. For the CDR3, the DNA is TGTGCCAGCAGCCCCCGAACAGGGTTACCGAACACTGAAGCTTTCTTT.